These 24 T cell receptor beta chains were sequenced from one sample in a study of cytomegalovirus exposure and HLA in healthy donors. It was with 60 Vbeta and 13 Jbeta primers that the PCR ran. Libraries were prepared by immunoSEQ multiplex PCR; TCRdb keeps only in-frame clonotypes and omits some of them. Here the sample spans 100,000 or so clones, approximately 65% being singletons. Sample: PBMCs. Receptor source: a woman aged 30 to 39 in good health and CMV-seropositive.

Here the CDR3 reads CASSPTSGGEADTQYF. CDR3 sequence (DNA): TGTGCCAGCAGCCCGACTAGCGGGGGGGAAGCGGATACGCAGTATTTT. V usage is TRBV5-4 and J usage is TRBJ2-3; 14 nucleotides align to TRBD2. The germline V gene encodes CDR1 SGHNT and CDR2 YYREEE (reference sequence). After removal of 4 bases from V and 6 bases from J, the junction contained 7 bases not matched to a gene. The CDR3 runs 16 residues.

The rearrangement links TRBV19 to TRBJ1-1, with a tentative D call TRBD1 (5 bases). Germline V lookup: CDR1 LNHDA, CDR2 SQIVND (reference sequence). The CDR3 consists of 14 residues. Trimming left V 8 bases short and J 7 bases short, with 20 bases between. CDR3 sequence: CASAFEGGVSEAFF. CDR3 bases: TGTGCCAGTGCATTTGAAGGAGGGGTGAGTGAAGCTTTCTTT. The full variable domain, its missing parts supplied by reference TRBV19 and TRBJ1-1, is DGGITQSPKYLFRKEGQNVTLSCEQNLNHDAMYWYRQDPGQGLRLIYYSQIVNDFQKGDIAEGYSVSREKKESFPLTVTSAQKNPTAFYLCASAFEGGVSEAFFGQGTRLTVV.

This clone has more than one count but fewer than ten. This chain uses TRBV7-3 with TRBJ1-1; 9 bases are shared with TRBD1. The germline V gene has CDR1 SGHTA and CDR2 FQGTGA. The CDR3 spans 15 residues. J gave up 5 bases and V 5 bases, and 9 bases lay outside the gene matches. CDR3 sequence (DNA): TGTGCCAGCAGCCGGGGACAGGGTTTTCAAACTGAAGCTTTCTTT. It codes for CASSRGQGFQTEAFF.

This clone appeared a few times. The genes are TRBV18 and TRBJ1-5; 9 nucleotides agree with TRBD1. V trimming: 4 bases; J trimming: 4 bases; junction bases outside the gene matches: 2. The CDR3 runs 14 residues. CDR1 is KGHSH, CDR2 LQKENI, per germline. The CDR3 sequence is CASSRTGDNQPQHF. CDR3 nucleotides: TGTGCCAGCTCACGGACAGGGGATAATCAGCCCCAGCATTTT.

The chain combines TRBV15 with TRBJ2-7, with D possibly TRBD2 on 6 matching bases. The ends were cut back, 0 bases at V and 4 bases at J, with 10 bases in the middle. Germline lookup yields CDR1 LNHNV and CDR2 YYDKDF (reference sequence). The CDR3 covers 14 residues. In nucleotides, the CDR3 is TGTGCCACCAGCAGAGATCGACTAGATTACGAGCAGTACTTC. Translating gives CATSRDRLDYEQYF.

The chain employs TRBV19 and TRBJ2-5, with a tentative D call TRBD1 (5 bases). V lost 4 bases, J lost 5 bases, and 11 bases lay in between. This CDR3 comprises 13 residues. Germline values: CDR1 LNHDA, CDR2 SQIVND (reference sequence). CDR3: CASSTQGTETQYF. The DNA of the CDR3 is TGTGCCAGTAGTACCCAGGGAACGGAGACCCAGTACTTC.

The chain uses TRBV7-9 and TRBJ1-1; 7 nucleotides match TRBD1. The V and J ends lost 6 bases and 1 base, in that order; junction bases with no gene match: 5. The germline V gene has CDR1 SEHNR and CDR2 FQNEAQ (reference sequence). The CDR3 has 14 residues. CDR3 bases: TGTGCCAGCAGTCGGGGGACAGCGAACACTGAAGCTTTCTTT. This translates into CASSRGTANTEAFF.

V is TRBV28 and J is TRBJ1-1; the D gene is possibly TRBD1 (6 bases). Per germline, CDR1 MDHEN and CDR2 SYDVKM. This CDR3 spans 13 amino acids. V lost 6 bases to trimming and J lost 1 base, with 9 bases between them. The CDR3 coding sequence is TGTGCCAGCAGGAGGGGGAGGAACACTGAAGCTTTCTTT. As protein: CASRRGRNTEAFF.

The genes are TRBV25-1 and TRBJ2-5; TRBD1 matches 8 bases. Near its end, the DNA agrees better with TRBJ2-7, so the J call may be wrong. This CDR3 has 15 amino acids. The germline V gene has CDR1 MGHDK and CDR2 SYGVNS. The CDR3 DNA sequence: TGTGCCAGCAGTGGGGGGACAGGCCCCATGGCCGAGCAGTACTTC. Translated: CASSGGTGPMAEQYF.

This clone was seen a few times. This rearrangement joins TRBV5-8 to TRBJ1-2, with no clear D. CDR3 size: 13 residues. V was trimmed by 0 bases and J by 4 bases, leaving 7 bases between them. The germline V gene encodes CDR1 SGHTS and CDR2 YDEGEE. CDR3 sequence (DNA): TGTGCCAGCAGCTTGGCACAGACCTATGGCTACACCTTC. The encoded protein is CASSLAQTYGYTF.

The rearrangement joins TRBV19 to TRBJ1-5; 7 bases are a match to TRBD1. Trimming cost V 5 bases and J 9 bases; bases outside gene matches: 4. Germline lookup yields CDR1 LNHDA and CDR2 SQIVND (reference sequence). The CDR3 is made up of 12 amino acids. As DNA, the CDR3 is TGTGCCAGTAGTCGGGCAGGGGGGCCCCAGCATTTT. Amino acids: CASSRAGGPQHF. Drawing the rest from reference TRBV19 and TRBJ1-5, the complete variable domain is DGGITQSPKYLFRKEGQNVTLSCEQNLNHDAMYWYRQDPGQGLRLIYYSQIVNDFQKGDIAEGYSVSREKKESFPLTVTSAQKNPTAFYLCASSRAGGPQHFGDGTRLSIL.

This clone was seen a handful of times. This chain connects TRBV28 to TRBJ2-2, with 7 bases identical to TRBD1. Germline V gene lookup returns CDR1 MDHEN and CDR2 SYDVKM. This CDR3 contains 15 residues. The V and J ends lost 4 bases and 4 bases, in that order; junction bases with no gene match: 6. CDR3 amino acids: CASSSSGTVTGELFF. Here the CDR3 DNA reads TGTGCCAGCAGTTCGTCCGGGACAGTCACCGGGGAGCTGTTTTTT.

This chain uses TRBV27 with TRBJ2-7; D is ambiguous. The V end was cut by 2 bases, the J end by 2 bases, with 13 bases between. Germline CDR1 is MNHEY and CDR2 is SMNVEV (reference sequence). This CDR3 contains 15 residues. CDR3: CASSLTKSPTYEQYF. The CDR3 DNA follows: TGTGCCAGCAGTTTAACAAAGTCACCGACCTACGAGCAGTACTTC.

The chain recombines TRBV19 with TRBJ1-6; tentative D call: TRBD1 (5 bases). Trimming took off 10 bases at V and 6 bases at J, with 13 bases between the two ends. The CDR3 runs 13 residues. The germline V gene encodes CDR1 LNHDA and CDR2 SQIVND (reference sequence). CDR3 DNA: TGTGCCACCAAGGACACACCTAATTCACCCCTCCACTTT. Protein: CATKDTPNSPLHF.

The chain couples TRBV27 to TRBJ2-2; perhaps TRBD1 as D (6 bases). The CDR3 is 14 residues long. CDR1 and CDR2 from the germline V gene are MNHEY and SMNVEV (reference sequence). The V gene lost 9 bases and the J gene lost 2 bases, with 13 bases spanning the gap. For the CDR3, the DNA is TGTGCCAGTAAAACAGGGACAAACACCGGGGAGCTGTTTTTT. Residues: CASKTGTNTGELFF.

The chain combines TRBV7-9 with TRBJ2-7; TRBD1 is a possible D gene (6 bases). CDR1 and CDR2 (germline): SEHNR, FQNEAQ (reference sequence). The CDR3 is made up of 15 amino acids. Trimming stripped 3 bases from V and 0 bases from J, with 12 bases between. The CDR3 here is CASSFSGALSYEQYF. The CDR3 DNA reads TGTGCCAGCAGCTTCTCAGGGGCTCTCTCCTACGAGCAGTACTTC.

Regarding this clone: The junction shows a germline mismatch at one end, possibly a read error. The chain joins TRBV19 to TRBJ1-2; D possibly corresponds to TRBD1 (5 bases). This CDR3 comprises 21 residues. Germline V gene sequence: CDR1 LNHDA, CDR2 SQIVND (reference sequence). The CDR3 loop is CASSLKTHPGFELEWDYGYPF. CDR3 nucleotides: TGTGCCAGTAGTCTCAAGACTCATCCCGGTTTCGAGTTGGAGTGGGACTATGGCTACCCCTTC.

This clone was seen a few times. The J gene is TRBJ1-5, the V gene TRBV19; a possible D gene is TRBD1 (5 bases). V shed 10 bases and J shed 5 bases, with 15 bases lying between them. Germline lookup yields CDR1 LNHDA and CDR2 SQIVND (reference sequence). This CDR3 has 13 amino acids. CDR3 in DNA: TGTGCCACCCGGTGGGGGGATTATCAGCCCCAGCATTTT. This encodes CATRWGDYQPQHF.

In regard to this clone: The same CDR3 can be traced to other DNA sequences in this sample. V and J are TRBV2 and TRBJ1-5; a weak D match, TRBD1 (6 bases). Germline loops: CDR1 SNHLY, CDR2 FYNNEI. Deletions cut 4 bases from V and 1 base from J, with 8 bases between. The CDR3 has 14 amino acids. The CDR3: CASSGQGSNQPQHF. CDR3 bases: TGTGCCAGCAGTGGCCAGGGGAGCAATCAGCCCCAGCATTTT.

J is TRBJ2-1 and V is TRBV14; 9 bases line up with TRBD2. V was clipped by 0 bases and J by 7 bases; unmatched bases: 4. Germline V gene sequence: CDR1 SGHDN, CDR2 FVKESK. The CDR3 length is 15 residues. The CDR3 loop is CASSQDAGGPNEQFF. The CDR3 DNA reads TGTGCCAGCAGCCAAGATGCGGGGGGGCCTAATGAGCAGTTCTTC.

The V and J genes are TRBV6-1 and TRBJ1-1; D possibly corresponds to TRBD1 (6 bases). V was trimmed by 1 base and J by 4 bases, leaving 10 bases between them. CDR1 is MNHNS and CDR2 is SASEGT in the germline V gene. This CDR3 region has 14 residues. The CDR3 region has the DNA TGTGCCAGCAGTGAAGTTCAGGGGCTCACTGAAGCTTTCTTT. It encodes CASSEVQGLTEAFF.

This clone was counted a single time. This sequence joins TRBV12-5 and TRBJ1-1; a weak D match, TRBD1 (6 bases). CDR3 length: 15 residues. Germline V CDR1 and CDR2: LGHNT, FRNRAP. The germline V and J ends were trimmed by 6 bases and 6 bases, with 20 bases remaining between them. The CDR3 sequence: CASGLYPSGGPEAFF. The CDR3 bases are TGTGCTAGTGGCCTATACCCTTCGGGGGGCCCTGAAGCTTTCTTT.

The sample holds one count of this clone. The chain uses TRBV5-4 and TRBJ1-4; D gene ambiguous. With 4 bases removed from V and 7 bases from J, the gap between germline ends came to 11 bases. The CDR3 contains 13 residues. Germline loops: CDR1 SGHNT, CDR2 YYREEE (reference sequence). CDR3 loop: CASSGLGSEKLFF. CDR3 DNA: TGTGCCAGCAGCGGGCTCGGGAGTGAAAAACTGTTTTTT.

The J gene is TRBJ1-3, the V gene TRBV25-1, with D unresolved. V lost 1 base and J 0 bases, leaving 7 bases between the germline ends. This CDR3 is built from 15 residues. CDR1 MGHDK and CDR2 SYGVNS come from the germline V gene. The CDR3 spells CASSEFGSSGNTIYF. CDR3 in DNA: TGTGCCAGCAGTGAATTTGGTAGCTCTGGAAACACCATATATTTT.